This T cell receptor (beta chain) was captured by sequencing in a study of low-dose radiotherapy and immunotherapy resistance in tumors. With TRAV- and TRBV-specific primers, first-strand cDNA was made, covering the alpha and beta chains. With a constant-region primer and a V-primer adapter, TCRs were subjected to approximately 21 PCR cycles of amplification. TCRdb re-analysed the reads in MiXCR, keeping a single row per CDR3 protein. In the table there are around 9,000 distinct CDR3 sequences, roughly 80% of which are singletons. Trimming took 5 bases from V and 8 from J; bases not matched to a gene: 9. This CDR3 has 15 amino acids. Germline V gene sequence: CDR1 SEHNR, CDR2 FQNEAQ (reference sequence).

The TCR sequence derives from a human donor with advanced metastatic prostate, ovarian, gallbladder or colorectal cancer (not recorded which). This table probably holds off-target reads from a library built for another chain. V and J are TRBV7-9 and TRBJ2-1; 10 bases align to TRBD1. The CDR3 nucleotides read TGTGCCAGCAGCCCCCGGGGACAGGGGAACTATGAGCAGTTCTTC. Its protein is CASSPRGQGNYEQFF.